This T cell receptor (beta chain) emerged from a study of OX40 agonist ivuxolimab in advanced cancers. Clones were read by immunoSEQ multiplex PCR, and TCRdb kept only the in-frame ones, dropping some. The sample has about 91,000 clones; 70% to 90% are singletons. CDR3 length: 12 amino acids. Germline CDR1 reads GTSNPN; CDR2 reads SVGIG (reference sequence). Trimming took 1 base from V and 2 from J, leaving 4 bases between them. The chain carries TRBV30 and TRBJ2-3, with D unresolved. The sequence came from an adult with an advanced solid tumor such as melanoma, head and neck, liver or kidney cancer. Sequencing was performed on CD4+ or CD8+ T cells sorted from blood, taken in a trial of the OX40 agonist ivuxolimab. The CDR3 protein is CAWSGLTDTQYF. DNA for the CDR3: TGTGCCTGGAGTGGCCTCACAGATACGCAGTATTTT.